These 3 T cell receptor beta chains share one sample of origin, sequenced in a study of blood T cell repertoires in COVID-19. Method: immunoSEQ multiplex PCR; TCRdb's copy keeps in-frame clones and lacks some. The data show approximately 100,000 clones, with around 87% seen just once and roughly 11% held by the top ten. The sequencing sample was made of peripheral blood. These receptors originate from a woman in her twenties or thirties with acute or convalescent COVID-19.

This rearrangement joins TRBV28 to TRBJ1-2, with 11 bases identical to TRBD1. The CDR3 contains 16 residues. V shed 5 bases and J 2 bases; nucleotides not matched to a gene: 7. CDR1 and CDR2 from the germline V gene are MDHEN and SYDVKM. CDR3 region: CASSVLRTGGNYGYTF. The CDR3 coding sequence is TGTGCCAGCAGTGTATTACGGACAGGGGGCAACTATGGCTACACCTTC.

The chain combines TRBV3-1 (or the pseudogene TRBV3-2) with TRBJ1-4; 7 bases agree with TRBD1. The CDR3 is 15 residues long. Trimming took 4 bases from V and 0 from J; bases not matched to a gene: 2. Germline V gene data show CDR1 as LGHDT and CDR2 as YNNKEL (reference sequence). This CDR3 reads CASSLQGATNEKLFF. CDR3 nucleotides: TGTGCCAGCAGCCTGCAGGGGGCAACTAATGAAAAACTGTTTTTT.

The chain uses TRBV6-1 and TRBJ2-3, with a weak D call TRBD1 (5 bases). Trimming stripped 4 bases from V and 4 bases from J, with 21 bases between. Germline V lookup: CDR1 MNHNS, CDR2 SASEGT. This CDR3 has 17 amino acids. The CDR3 bases are TGTGCCAGCAGTGTCAGTCCGGCAGGGTCTAGGGCAGATACGCAGTATTTT. Amino acids: CASSVSPAGSRADTQYF.